This entry describes one T cell receptor beta chain. This specimen includes other DNA sequences encoding the same CDR3. The data derive from a study of blood T cell repertoires in COVID-19. Sequencing used immunoSEQ multiplex PCR; TCRdb keeps in-frame clones, though not all of them. This table has roughly 160,000 clones, under 85% appearing once. The ends lost 6 bases at V and 6 bases at J; junction bases unmatched: 1. Germline-derived CDR1 and CDR2 are SNHLY and FYNNEI. The CDR3 contains 13 residues. The chain couples TRBV2 to TRBJ1-6, with 8 nucleotides matching TRBD1. The sample consisted of PBMCs or T cells enriched from blood (not recorded which). This TCR was sampled from a man in his fifties or sixties who had recovered from COVID-19. The CDR3 nucleotides read TGTGCCAGCAGGGGGACAGGTAATTCACCCCTCCACTTT. This gives the protein CASRGTGNSPLHF.